These 25 T cell receptor beta chains came from one sample sequenced in a study of blood T cells in healthy people across ages. Together with a sample-barcoded 5' primer, a J-beta primer mix was included in a second PCR lasting about 7 to 11 cycles. TCRdb re-called the 5' RACE reads through MiXCR, storing one row per CDR3 protein. The sample has about 1 million distinct CDR3 sequences, less than 50% seen once. Sequenced sample: blood. The receptor set was obtained from a woman aged 55-70 years in good health.

With regard to this clonotype: The conserved closing phenylalanine or tryptophan is absent in this CDR3, likely reflecting a read error. This rearrangement joins TRBV5-1 to TRBJ2-5, with TRBD2 matching 13 bases. The germline V gene has CDR1 SGHRS and CDR2 YFSETQ. This CDR3 has 16 amino acids. The J segment lost 4 bases and the V segment lost 4 bases, leaving 7 bases of the junction unmatched. The CDR3 loop reads CASSQGTSGKGETQYI. CDR3 coding DNA: TGCGCCAGCAGCCAGGGGACTAGCGGGAAAGGAGAGACCCAGTACATC.

The chain links TRBV7-2 to TRBJ1-2, with 10 positions matching TRBD1. V trimming: 5 bases; J trimming: 1 base; junction bases outside the gene matches: 4. CDR3 length equals 15 residues. Germline loops: CDR1 SGHTA, CDR2 FQGNSA. CDR3 amino acids: CASSGQGGNNYGYTF. CDR3 DNA sequence: TGTGCCAGCAGCGGACAGGGGGGTAATAACTATGGCTACACCTTC.

The V gene is TRBV5-1, the J gene TRBJ2-1, with D unresolved. From germline, CDR1 is SGHRS and CDR2 YFSETQ. This CDR3 has 16 residues. Trimming pared 0 bases from V and 5 bases from J, leaving 15 bases between. CDR3 in DNA: TGCGCCAGCAGCTTGGCGCCGGTCGCCATACACAATGAGCAGTTCTTC. It codes for CASSLAPVAIHNEQFF.

At least ten counts were recorded for this clonotype. Written as DNA, the CDR3 is TGTGCCAGCAGTTTAGAACAGGGTCCCTACGAGCAGTACTTC. It yields the protein CASSLEQGPYEQYF. The V gene is TRBV12-3 or TRBV12-4, the J gene TRBJ2-7; weak D call: TRBD1 (6 bases). CDR3 length: 14 amino acids. V gave up 1 base and J gave up 2 bases, with 9 bases separating them.

The genes are TRBV7-2 and TRBJ1-4, with D unclear. The germline CDR1 and CDR2 sequences are SGHTA and FQGNSA. The CDR3 covers 17 residues. Trimming shortened V by 5 bases and J by 7 bases, and 23 bases separated the two germline ends. The CDR3 DNA reads as TGTGCCAGCAGCCCTTTCCCGGGATTATCAATAATTGAAAAACTGTTTTTT. Residues: CASSPFPGLSIIEKLFF.

This clonotype came up a few times. The genes are TRBV4-2 and TRBJ2-1, with D possibly matching TRBD1 (6 bases). This CDR3 contains 15 residues. Germline CDR1 and CDR2: LGHNA and YNFKEQ. V was shortened by 5 bases and J by 7 bases, with 18 bases between the two germline ends. The CDR3 DNA follows: TGTGCCAGCAGCTATCACAGCGGACAGCCTAATGAGCAGTTCTTC. It codes for CASSYHSGQPNEQFF.

This clonotype was seen more than once but under ten times. This chain connects TRBV7-3 to TRBJ2-3; perhaps TRBD1 as D (5 bases). This CDR3 is built from 17 residues. CDR1 is SGHTA, CDR2 FQGTGA, per germline. With 5 bases removed from V and 3 bases from J, the gap between germline ends came to 21 bases. CDR3 residues: CASSPKGAGLATDTQYF. The CDR3 DNA is TGTGCCAGCAGCCCCAAAGGAGCAGGGTTGGCGACAGATACGCAGTATTTT.

This clonotype was detected ten times or more. The CDR3 DNA reads TGTGCCAGCAGCAAGAGGGACATTAACACTGAAGCTTTCTTT. Its protein is CASSKRDINTEAFF. The chain is built from TRBV7-9 and TRBJ1-1; a weak D match, TRBD1 (6 bases). With 5 bases removed from V and 2 bases from J, the gap between germline ends came to 12 bases. Germline V gene lookup returns CDR1 SEHNR and CDR2 FQNEAQ (reference sequence). The CDR3 sequence is 14 residues long. Complete variable domain (other parts from reference TRBV7-9 and TRBJ1-1): DTGVSQNPRHKITKRGQNVTFRCDPISEHNRLYWYRQTLGQGPEFLTYFQNEAQLEKSRLLSDRFSAERPKGSFSTLEIQRTEQGDSAMYLCASSKRDINTEAFFGQGTRLTVV.

This sequence joins TRBV5-6 and TRBJ1-1, with unresolved D. The CDR3 loop spans 14 amino acids. Germline-derived CDR1 and CDR2 are SGHDT and YYEEEE. V was clipped by 4 bases and J by 0 bases, with 10 bases between them. The CDR3 DNA reads as TGTGCCAGCAGCCGTCTGAGGATGAACACTGAAGCTTTCTTT. This sequence encodes CASSRLRMNTEAFF.

The V call is TRBV15, the J call TRBJ2-7; a weak D match, TRBD1 (5 bases). Trimming took off 0 bases at V and 2 bases at J, with 11 bases between the two ends. The CDR3 contains 15 residues. Germline CDR1 is LNHNV and CDR2 is YYDKDF (reference sequence). DNA of the CDR3: TGTGCCACCAGCAGAGATCCATCAGGGACCTACGAGCAGTACTTC. Its translation is CATSRDPSGTYEQYF.

A few counts support this clonotype. This chain joins TRBV24-1 and TRBJ2-1, with a tentative D call TRBD1 (5 bases). Germline CDR1 reads KGHDR; CDR2 reads SFDVKD. With 7 bases removed from V and 5 bases from J, the gap between germline ends came to 11 bases. The CDR3 covers 13 residues. The DNA for the CDR3 is TGTGCCACCAGCCAGACAGTCCACAATGAGCAGTTCTTC. Its protein product is CATSQTVHNEQFF.

The chain uses TRBV9 and TRBJ2-6, with a tentative D call TRBD1 (6 bases). The CDR3 spans 18 residues. The ends were cut back, 4 bases at V and 2 bases at J, with 19 bases in the middle. Germline lookup yields CDR1 SGDLS and CDR2 YYNGEE. In nucleotides, the CDR3 is TGTGCCAGCAGCTTTAGGGCAGGGGTTAATACTGGGGCCAACGTCCTGACTTTC. Its translation: CASSFRAGVNTGANVLTF.

In this sample, this clonotype turned up a few times. The J gene is TRBJ2-7, the V gene TRBV21-1; the table's TRBD1 call for D was not verified on the DNA. TRBV21-1 is a listed pseudogene. This CDR3 comprises 15 residues. The CDR3 bases are TGTGCCAACCAAATTGAGCCTGACAGAGGCTACGAGCAGTACTTC. Residues: CANQIEPDRGYEQYF.

The J gene is TRBJ1-5, the V gene TRBV28; TRBD1 matches at 7 bases. Trimming cost V 9 bases and J 4 bases; bases outside gene matches: 12. Germline loops: CDR1 MDHEN, CDR2 SYDVKM. The CDR3 totals 15 residues. CDR3 sequence: CASNLGRGKNQPQHF. The CDR3 DNA sequence: TGTGCCAGTAATCTTGGCAGGGGGAAGAATCAGCCCCAGCATTTT. Looking up the rest from reference TRBV28 and TRBJ1-5 gives the full variable domain: DVKVTQSSRYLVKRTGEKVFLECVQDMDHENMFWYRQDPGLGLRLIYFSYDVKMKEKGDIPEGYSVSREKKERFSLILESASTNQTSMYLCASNLGRGKNQPQHFGDGTRLSIL.

This clonotype was picked up a small number of times. V usage is TRBV7-9 and J usage is TRBJ1-2; 7 nucleotides match TRBD1. This CDR3 is built from 15 residues. Per the germline V gene, CDR1 is SEHNR and CDR2 is FQNEAQ (reference sequence). Trimming took 1 base from V and 6 from J; bases not matched to a gene: 8. The CDR3 coding sequence is TGTGCCAGCAGCTTAGGAACAGGGGAGGTTGATGGCTACACCTTC. Translated, it gives CASSLGTGEVDGYTF.

V usage is TRBV20-1 and J usage is TRBJ1-2; D is uncertain. V lost 0 bases and J 4 bases, leaving 12 bases between the germline ends. The CDR3 loop spans 14 amino acids. Germline lookup yields CDR1 DFQATT and CDR2 SNEGSKA (reference sequence). The CDR3 is CSARDRTVTYGYTF. CDR3 nucleotides: TGCAGTGCTAGAGATAGAACGGTTACCTATGGCTACACCTTC.

The rearrangement uses TRBV7-2 and TRBJ2-5; 7 bases are a match to TRBD2. The J call is in doubt because the DNA end fits TRBJ2-7 better. Germline values: CDR1 SGHTA, CDR2 FQGNSA. The CDR3 contains 12 residues. CDR3: CASSHSGHEQYF. The CDR3 DNA reads as TGTGCCAGCAGCCATAGCGGGCACGAGCAGTACTTC.

V gene TRBV9 combines with J gene TRBJ1-2, with D possibly matching TRBD1 (5 bases). The germline V gene has CDR1 SGDLS and CDR2 YYNGEE. The CDR3 runs to 14 residues. The V end lost 0 bases, the J end lost 4 bases, and 10 bases lay between the germline ends. The CDR3 here is CASSVEQEAYGYTF. CDR3 DNA sequence: TGTGCCAGCAGCGTAGAACAGGAAGCCTATGGCTACACCTTC.

J is TRBJ1-5 and V is TRBV20-1; TRBD1 matches at 8 bases. The trim removed 3 bases at V and 6 bases at J, leaving 16 bases unmatched. The germline V gene has CDR1 DFQATT and CDR2 SNEGSKA (reference sequence). The CDR3 is 17 residues long. CDR3 sequence (DNA): TGCAGTGCTAGGGACCTATACAGGGGGGAGTCGAGTCAGCCCCAGCATTTT. Protein: CSARDLYRGESSQPQHF.

This chain joins TRBV7-6 and TRBJ2-7; 8 bases agree with TRBD1. Looked up from germline, CDR1 is SGHVS and CDR2 is FNYEAQ. The J segment lost 0 bases and the V segment lost 5 bases, leaving 6 bases of the junction unmatched. The CDR3 has 15 residues. The CDR3 bases are TGTGCCAGCAGCCGAACGGACAGGGACTCCTACGAGCAGTACTTC. It specifies CASSRTDRDSYEQYF.

This rearrangement joins TRBV2 to TRBJ2-3, with 11 bases fitting TRBD2. The CDR3 length is 15 residues. Germline V gene data show CDR1 as SNHLY and CDR2 as FYNNEI. Unmatched junction bases numbered 7, after V lost 6 bases and J lost 5 bases. The CDR3 region has the DNA TGTGCCAGCAGGTCCACTAGCGGGAGAATAGATACGCAGTATTTT. It specifies CASRSTSGRIDTQYF.

This clonotype was detected ten times or more. J is TRBJ2-3 and V is TRBV5-1; D gene uncertain. This CDR3 comprises 15 residues. Germline CDR1 SGHRS, CDR2 YFSETQ. The ends were cut back, 0 bases at V and 0 bases at J, with 8 bases in the middle. The CDR3: CASSLAVGSTDTQYF. DNA for the CDR3: TGCGCCAGCAGCTTGGCCGTCGGGAGCACAGATACGCAGTATTTT.

The chain combines TRBV12-3 or TRBV12-4 with TRBJ2-3; 12 bases fit TRBD2. The V gene end was trimmed by 2 bases and the J gene end by 5 bases; junction bases not matched to a gene: 5. This CDR3 is built from 16 residues. The CDR3 DNA is TGTGCCAGCAGTTTATATCTAGCGGGAGGGAGAGATACGCAGTATTTT. Protein product: CASSLYLAGGRDTQYF.

The V and J genes are TRBV20-1 and TRBJ2-5, with 9 nucleotides matching TRBD1. The germline V gene encodes CDR1 DFQATT and CDR2 SNEGSKA (reference sequence). This CDR3 spans 13 amino acids. J lost 3 bases, V lost 6 bases, and 5 bases had no gene match. This CDR3 is CSAEQGAEETQYF. The CDR3 coding sequence is TGCAGTGCCGAACAGGGGGCTGAAGAGACCCAGTACTTC.

The rearrangement uses TRBV5-1 and TRBJ2-5; the D is unclear. The CDR3 totals 17 residues. Germline CDR1 is SGHRS and CDR2 is YFSETQ. The ends were cut back, 0 bases at V and 4 bases at J, with 19 bases in the middle. CDR3 sequence reads: CASSLGVLGPLGETQYF. CDR3 nucleotide sequence: TGCGCCAGCAGCTTGGGGGTTTTAGGACCCCTCGGAGAGACCCAGTACTTC.